This T cell receptor (beta chain) appears in the sequencing data of a study of shared clonotypes between healthy human individuals. Study conclusions and caveats: Among donors, clonotype sharing was expected to be affected by sequencing depth.

The assay was immunoSEQ multiplex PCR, and TCRdb's table has in-frame clones only and misses some. The sample carries about 2 million clones, 85% to 95% recorded once. Concerning this clone itself: Its antigen is undetermined.

This clonotype originated in a man in his late teens or twenties in good health. The sample taken for sequencing was naive CD4+ T cells sorted from blood. Subset indicated: CD45RA+ positively selected.

The CDR3 loop reads CASSRPGQGVYEQYF. CDR3 sequence (DNA): TGTGCCAGCAGTAGACCGGGACAGGGAGTCTACGAGCAGTACTTC. The V gene is TRBV7-9, the J gene TRBJ2-7; 9 bases align to TRBD1. The trim removed 6 bases at V and 3 bases at J, leaving 9 bases unmatched. This CDR3 comprises 15 residues. Germline V gives CDR1 SEHNR, CDR2 FQNEAQ (reference sequence).